In this sample, the clone carrying this T cell receptor beta chain turned up many times. The data originate from a study of blood T cells in healthy people across ages. A second PCR of about 7 to 11 cycles used a sample-barcoded 5' primer and a J-beta primer mix. In TCRdb, the 5' RACE reads were re-called with MiXCR into one record per CDR3 protein. The sample lists about 900,000 distinct CDR3 sequences; approximately 59% were seen once. V was shortened by 3 bases and J by 10 bases, with 14 bases between the two germline ends. Germline-derived CDR1 and CDR2 are SGDLS and YYNGEE. This CDR3 has 14 residues.

The V and J genes are TRBV9 and TRBJ1-6; TRBD1 might be the D (5 bases). Sequenced: blood. The TCR comes from a man aged 25-40 years in good health. DNA for the CDR3: TGTGCCAGCAGCGAGACCTCAGGGTTCTCACCCCTCCACTTT. Amino acid sequence: CASSETSGFSPLHF.